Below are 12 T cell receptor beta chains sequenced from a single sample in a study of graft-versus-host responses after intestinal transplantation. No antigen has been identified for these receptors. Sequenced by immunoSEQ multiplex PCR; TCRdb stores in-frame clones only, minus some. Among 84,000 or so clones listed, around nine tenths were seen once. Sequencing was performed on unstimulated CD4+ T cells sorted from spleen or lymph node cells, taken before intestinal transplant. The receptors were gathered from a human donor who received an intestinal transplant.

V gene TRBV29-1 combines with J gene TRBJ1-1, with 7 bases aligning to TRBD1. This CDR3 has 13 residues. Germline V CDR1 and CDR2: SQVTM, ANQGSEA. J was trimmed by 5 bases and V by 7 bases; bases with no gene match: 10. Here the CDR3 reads CSALPGGGTEAFF. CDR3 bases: TGCAGCGCTTTACCAGGGGGAGGGACTGAAGCTTTCTTT.

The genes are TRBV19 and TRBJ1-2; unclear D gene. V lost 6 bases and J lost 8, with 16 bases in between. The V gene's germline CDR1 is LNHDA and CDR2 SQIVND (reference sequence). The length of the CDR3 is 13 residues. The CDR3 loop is CASRADLVGGYTF. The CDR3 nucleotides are TGTGCCAGTAGGGCGGATCTGGTCGGGGGCTACACCTTC.

CDR3: CASRGQGAQGTGELFF. DNA for the CDR3: TGTGCCAGCAGGGGACAGGGGGCGCAGGGCACCGGGGAGCTGTTTTTT. The chain recombines TRBV11-3 with TRBJ2-2, with 12 bases matching TRBD1. This CDR3 is built from 16 residues. V lost 6 bases and J lost 4; bases outside the gene matches: 6. Germline V lookup: CDR1 SGHNT, CDR2 YENEEA.

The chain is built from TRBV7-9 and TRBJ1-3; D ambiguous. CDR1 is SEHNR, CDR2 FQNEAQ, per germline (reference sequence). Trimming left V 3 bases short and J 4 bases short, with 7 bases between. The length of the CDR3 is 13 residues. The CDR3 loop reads CASSFDVGNTIYF. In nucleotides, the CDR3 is TGTGCCAGCAGCTTCGACGTCGGAAACACCATATATTTT.

The CDR3 here is CASSKVFTGAICNQPQHF. CDR3 coding DNA: TGTGCCAGCAGCAAAGTTTTCACAGGGGCTATTTGTAATCAGCCCCAGCATTTT. The chain links TRBV21-1 to TRBJ1-5; TRBD1, the table's D call, lacks a check against the DNA. TRBV21-1 is a documented pseudogene. The CDR3 spans 18 residues.

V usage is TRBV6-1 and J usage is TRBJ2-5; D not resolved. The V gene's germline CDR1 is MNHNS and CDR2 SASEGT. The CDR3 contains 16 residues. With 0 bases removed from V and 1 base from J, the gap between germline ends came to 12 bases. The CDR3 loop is CASSEAQITSQETQYF. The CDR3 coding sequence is TGTGCCAGCAGTGAAGCGCAGATCACATCCCAAGAGACCCAGTACTTC.

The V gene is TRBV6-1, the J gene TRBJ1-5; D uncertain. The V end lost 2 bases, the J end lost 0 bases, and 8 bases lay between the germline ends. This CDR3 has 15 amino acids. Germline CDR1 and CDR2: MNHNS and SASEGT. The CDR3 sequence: CASSEQPYSNQPQHF. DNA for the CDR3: TGTGCCAGCAGTGAACAGCCTTATAGCAATCAGCCCCAGCATTTT.

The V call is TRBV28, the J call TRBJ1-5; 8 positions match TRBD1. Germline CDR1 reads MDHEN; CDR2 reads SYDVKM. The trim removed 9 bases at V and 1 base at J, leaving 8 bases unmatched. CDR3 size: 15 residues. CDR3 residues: CASGQGRISNQPQHF. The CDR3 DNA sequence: TGTGCCAGTGGACAGGGCAGGATAAGCAATCAGCCCCAGCATTTT.

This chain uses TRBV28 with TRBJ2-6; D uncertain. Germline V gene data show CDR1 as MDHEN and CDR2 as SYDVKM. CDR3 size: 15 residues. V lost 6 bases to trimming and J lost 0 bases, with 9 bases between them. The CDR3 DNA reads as TGTGCCAGCAGCCCCTCCCGCTCTGGGGCCAACGTCCTGACTTTC. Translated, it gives CASSPSRSGANVLTF.

The CDR3 here is CASSLFEGGSYEQYF. The CDR3 bases are TGTGCCAGCAGCTTGTTTGAGGGGGGCTCCTACGAGCAGTACTTC. The gene calls are TRBV5-6 and TRBJ2-7; perhaps D is TRBD1 or TRBD2 (6 bases each). The CDR3 sequence is 15 residues long. Germline V CDR1 and CDR2: SGHDT, YYEEEE. The V end was cut by 1 base, the J end by 0 bases, with 11 bases between.

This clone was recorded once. CDR3 coding DNA: TGTGCCAGCAGTGGAGACGTAGGCATTCAGTACTTC. It yields the protein CASSGDVGIQYF. J is TRBJ2-4 and V is TRBV6-5, with no clear D. V lost 5 bases to trimming and J lost 9 bases, with 11 bases between them. This CDR3 is built from 12 residues. Germline-derived CDR1 and CDR2 are MNHEY and SVGAGI.

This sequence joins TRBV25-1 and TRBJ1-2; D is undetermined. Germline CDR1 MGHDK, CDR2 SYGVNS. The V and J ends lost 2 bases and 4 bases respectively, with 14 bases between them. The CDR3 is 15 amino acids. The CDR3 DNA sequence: TGTGCCAGCAGTGAAACCGGTCTAGGAGGCTATGGCTACACCTTC. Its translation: CASSETGLGGYGYTF.